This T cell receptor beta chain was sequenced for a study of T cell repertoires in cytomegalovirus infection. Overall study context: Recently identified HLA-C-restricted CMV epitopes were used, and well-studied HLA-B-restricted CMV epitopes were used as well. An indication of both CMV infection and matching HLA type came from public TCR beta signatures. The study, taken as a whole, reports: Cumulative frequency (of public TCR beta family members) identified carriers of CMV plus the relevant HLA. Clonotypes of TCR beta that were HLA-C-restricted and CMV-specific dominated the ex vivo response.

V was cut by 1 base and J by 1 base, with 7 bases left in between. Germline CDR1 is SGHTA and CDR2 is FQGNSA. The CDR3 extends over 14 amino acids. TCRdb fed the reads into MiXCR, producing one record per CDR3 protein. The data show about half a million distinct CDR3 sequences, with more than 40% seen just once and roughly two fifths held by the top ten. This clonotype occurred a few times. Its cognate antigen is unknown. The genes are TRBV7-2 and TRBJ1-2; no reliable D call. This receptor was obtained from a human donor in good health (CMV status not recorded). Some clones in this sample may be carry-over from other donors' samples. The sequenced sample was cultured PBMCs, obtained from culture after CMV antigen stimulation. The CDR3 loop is CASSLGQSNYGYTF. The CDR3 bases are TGTGCCAGCAGCTTAGGTCAGAGTAACTATGGCTACACCTTC.